The 10 T cell receptor beta chains below come from one sample, sequenced in a study of T cells in Graves' hyperthyroidism and ophthalmopathy. Using RNA transcripts as the source, TCR beta CDR3 regions were amplified. First-round RT-PCR of the TCR CDR3 relied on the HTBI primer set. TCRdb reprocessed the multiplex PCR reads via MiXCR and lists one record per CDR3 protein. The data contain about 640,000 distinct CDR3 sequences, 20% of them singletons. Sequenced input: blood. All receptors derive from a man aged 30-40 years with Graves' ophthalmopathy.

This clonotype was detected many times. CDR3 in DNA: TGTGCCAGCAGCCAAGAAAGGGTCTCGGCAGACCTTAACTATGGCTACACCTTC. It translates to CASSQERVSADLNYGYTF. The chain uses TRBV3-1 and TRBJ1-2; D unresolved. V lost 0 bases and J lost 1, with 18 bases in between. Germline CDR1 and CDR2: LGHDT and YNNKEL (reference sequence). CDR3 size: 18 residues.

In this sample, this clonotype turned up a few times. The V and J genes are TRBV19 and TRBJ1-1; 7 nucleotides match TRBD1. Germline loops: CDR1 LNHDA, CDR2 SQIVND (reference sequence). V shed 9 bases, J shed 1 base, and the junction held 5 bases outside the gene matches. CDR3 length: 13 residues. The CDR3 loop is CASGDRPNTEAFF. Written as DNA, the CDR3 is TGTGCCAGCGGGGACAGACCGAACACTGAAGCTTTCTTT.

This clonotype was found many times. This chain connects TRBV28 to TRBJ2-3; D is tentatively TRBD1 or TRBD2 (5 bases each). With 7 bases removed from V and 0 bases from J, the gap between germline ends came to 17 bases. CDR3 size: 16 residues. Germline V gene sequence: CDR1 MDHEN, CDR2 SYDVKM. CDR3 loop: CASKRAGAASTDTQYF. The CDR3 coding sequence is TGTGCCAGCAAAAGGGCCGGGGCAGCAAGCACAGATACGCAGTATTTT.

This clonotype has only a few counts. A much larger clone is a single base away; this may be a read error. The rearrangement links TRBV7-9 to TRBJ2-3; no clear D. Trimming pared 6 bases from V and 2 bases from J, leaving 6 bases between. The germline V gene has CDR1 SEHNR and CDR2 FQNEAQ (reference sequence). The CDR3 runs 12 residues. Here the CDR3 reads CASRPSTDTQYF. CDR3 bases: TGTGCCAGCAGGCCATCCACAGATACGCAGTATTTT. Combining the CDR3 with reference TRBV7-9 and TRBJ2-3 gives the whole variable domain DTGVSQNPRHKITKRGQNVTFRCDPISEHNRLYWYRQTLGQGPEFLTYFQNEAQLEKSRLLSDRFSAERPKGSFSTLEIQRTEQGDSAMYLCASRPSTDTQYFGPGTRLTVL.

CDR3 DNA: TGTGCCAGTAGTCCACCTCCGGGCTATCAGCCCCAGCATTTT. Translation: CASSPPPGYQPQHF. The rearrangement joins TRBV19 to TRBJ1-5; D ambiguous. CDR1 LNHDA and CDR2 SQIVND come from the germline V gene (reference sequence). Trimming removed 5 bases at V and 5 bases at J, with 13 bases between. The CDR3 has 14 residues.

This clonotype has a single count. The chain uses TRBV6-2 or TRBV6-3 and TRBJ1-1, with TRBD1 matching 10 bases. This CDR3 is built from 16 residues. Germline CDR1 MNHEY, CDR2 SVGEGT. V gave up 0 bases and J gave up 7 bases; unmatched junction bases: 8. The CDR3: CASSYSAGTGDNEAFF. The CDR3 nucleotides are TGTGCCAGCAGTTACTCCGCCGGGACAGGGGATAATGAAGCTTTCTTT.

This clonotype occurred a few times. The rearrangement joins TRBV12-3 or TRBV12-4 to TRBJ1-2; 8 bases line up with TRBD1. J gave up 8 bases and V 6 bases, and 11 bases lay outside the gene matches. This CDR3 has 14 residues. CDR3 protein: CASRSRNRGTGYTF. The CDR3 nucleotides read TGTGCCAGCAGATCCCGCAACAGGGGGACCGGCTACACCTTC.

This clonotype was detected a few times. The J gene is TRBJ2-7, the V gene TRBV9, with D possibly matching TRBD2 (5 bases). The V end lost 3 bases, the J end lost 0 bases, and 10 bases lay between the germline ends. Looked up from germline, CDR1 is SGDLS and CDR2 is YYNGEE. This CDR3 has 14 residues. The CDR3 protein is CASSGTPNSYEQYF. The CDR3 coding sequence is TGTGCCAGCAGCGGGACTCCCAACTCCTACGAGCAGTACTTC.

This clonotype was counted only a few times. The chain is built from TRBV30 and TRBJ2-7; 11 positions match TRBD1. The CDR3 length is 15 residues. The V gene's germline CDR1 is GTSNPN and CDR2 SVGIG (reference sequence). V lost 2 bases and J lost 3; bases outside the gene matches: 6. For the CDR3, the DNA is TGTGCCTGGAGTCTTACCGGGACAGGGGGCTACGAGCAGTACTTC. Residues: CAWSLTGTGGYEQYF.

The chain recombines TRBV19 with TRBJ1-4; D not resolved. CDR1 is LNHDA, CDR2 SQIVND, per germline (reference sequence). Trimming removed 5 bases at V and 4 bases at J, with 8 bases between. The CDR3 loop spans 13 amino acids. CDR3 residues: CASSGRINEKLFF. DNA for the CDR3: TGTGCCAGTAGTGGAAGGATTAATGAAAAACTGTTTTTT. Together with reference TRBV19 and TRBJ1-4, the CDR3 gives the full variable domain: DGGITQSPKYLFRKEGQNVTLSCEQNLNHDAMYWYRQDPGQGLRLIYYSQIVNDFQKGDIAEGYSVSREKKESFPLTVTSAQKNPTAFYLCASSGRINEKLFFGSGTQLSVL.